This T cell receptor (beta chain) was profiled in a study of shared clonotypes between healthy human individuals. About this clone itself: Its antigen is unknown.

Cells designated naive CD8 were CD45RO-negative and were positively selected for CCR7, with terminally differentiated effector memory CD45RA+ cells excluded. Splitting of each subset's genomic DNA was done evenly across several immunoSEQ plates. In the original analysis: Without quality scores, immunoSEQ junctional reads could not be filtered like full-length reads. Repertoires were generated with immunoSEQ multiplex PCR, while TCRdb's copy carries only in-frame clones and drops some. V and J calls and clone size come straight from that table; D and trimming were deduced from the DNA. In the table there are around 1,900,000 clones, roughly 95% of which are singletons. Study-level points and caveats: The naive CD4 repertoires of several donors were compared, and approximately 5.3% of clonotypes were shared. Rarefaction showed that sequencing of sorted subsets was incomplete (despite large depth).

The sequence was collected from a man younger than 35 in good health. Some clones in this sample may be carry-over from other donors' samples. The sequencing sample was made of naive CD8+ T cells from PBMCs.

The CDR3 coding sequence is TGTGCCAGCAGCGTAGGGTCGCAGGGGGGTGGCTATGGCTACACCTTC. Its translation: CASSVGSQGGGYGYTF. The rearrangement joins TRBV9 to TRBJ1-2, with TRBD1 matching over 7 bases. The V segment lost 0 bases and the J segment 4 bases; nucleotides outside the gene matches: 9. The V gene's germline CDR1 is SGDLS and CDR2 YYNGEE. The CDR3 is 16 amino acids.